A selection of T cell receptor beta chains follows, all from one sample in a study of CD8 T cells in Susac syndrome. Using its own MiXCR run on the immunoSEQ multiplex PCR reads, TCRdb lists one record per CDR3 protein. This table has 200,000 to 250,000 distinct CDR3 sequences, about 93% appearing once. Source material: CD8+ T cells from PBMCs. The receptors were gathered from a human donor with multiple sclerosis. Each CDR3 is given with its conserved first and last residue. A D gene is named only where the DNA matches it firmly. Clone size is shown for a subset of rows, as once, few, many or a class of expanded clone.

j_call v_call clone_size d_call cdr3_nt cdr3_aa
TRBJ2-1 TRBV7-8 NA NA TGTGCCAGCAGCTTAGTAGGGACCTACAATGAGCAGTTCTTC CASSLVGTYNEQFF
TRBJ2-7 TRBV15 NA NA TGTGCCACCAGCAGAGAGGGTAGTGGGGTTGCCGAGCAGTACTTC CATSREGSGVAEQYF
TRBJ2-2 TRBV19 NA TRBD2 TGTGCCAGTAGTATAGATCCGGAGCGGGAGTGGGGGGACACCGGGGAGCTGTTTTTT CASSIDPEREWGDTGELFF
TRBJ1-3 TRBV3-1 NA NA TGTGCCAGCAGCCAATCCGACAGGGGAAACACCATATATTTT CASSQSDRGNTIYF
TRBJ2-2 TRBV2 NA NA TGTGCCAGCAGTGATACGTGGGGGGAGCTGTTTTTT CASSDTWGELFF
TRBJ2-7 TRBV6-6 NA NA TGTGCCAGCACCAGGGGAGGGGACGAGCAGTACTTC CASTRGGDEQYF
TRBJ2-2 TRBV9 NA NA TGTGCCAGCAGCGTAGGGTTCGGGGGTCCCAACACCGGGGAGCTGTTTTTT CASSVGFGGPNTGELFF
TRBJ1-1 TRBV19 NA NA TGTGCCATTTCACAGGGAACCGAAGCTTTCTTT CAISQGTEAFF
TRBJ1-1 TRBV4-1 NA NA TGCGCCAGCAGCCAAGAACGGTGGACGTCCCCTGCCCCTGAAGCTTTCTTT CASSQERWTSPAPEAFF
TRBJ2-5 TRBV12-3/TRBV12-4 NA TRBD2 TGTGCCAGCGGGCTAGCGGGAGTTGAGACCCAGTACTTC CASGLAGVETQYF
TRBJ2-7 TRBV20-1 NA TRBD2 TGCAGTGCTAGGCCCTTTAGCGGGAGCGATCCGGGGGAGCAGTACTTC CSARPFSGSDPGEQYF
TRBJ2-7 TRBV6-2/TRBV6-3 NA NA TGTGCCAGCAGTCGAGGACTCGGGGGGCTTCCGTACTACGAGCAGTACTTC CASSRGLGGLPYYEQYF
TRBJ2-1 TRBV15 NA NA TGTGCCACCAGCACCGGGAGCGAGCAGTTCTTC CATSTGSEQFF
TRBJ1-5 TRBV10-3 once NA TGTGCCATCGGCGGGGAGTCGGCAAATCAGCCCCAGCATTTT CAIGGESANQPQHF
TRBJ2-1 TRBV5-6 NA TRBD2 TGTGCCAGCAGCTGGGGAGCGGGAGTCTACAATGAGCAGTTCTTC CASSWGAGVYNEQFF
TRBJ2-7 TRBV30 NA TRBD2 TGTGCCTGGAGTGGCCCCGGGACTAGCGGGGGGGTCTACGAGCAGTACTTC CAWSGPGTSGGVYEQYF
TRBJ1-5 TRBV7-2 NA NA TGTGCCAGCAGCTTATATGGGGGGAATCAGCCCCAGCATTTT CASSLYGGNQPQHF
TRBJ1-5 TRBV10-1 NA NA TGCGCCAGCAGTGGCAGGGGAAATTCACATGGCAATCAGCCCCAGCATTTT CASSGRGNSHGNQPQHF
TRBJ2-2 TRBV4-3 NA NA TGCGCCAGCAGCCAAGTAGAGTATACCGGGGAGCTGTTTTTT CASSQVEYTGELFF